This is a list of T cell receptor beta chains from one sample in a study of blood T cell repertoires in COVID-19. Measured with immunoSEQ multiplex PCR; TCRdb has only the in-frame clones, and not every one. The sample includes about 440,000 clones, about nine tenths of them seen just once. The sequencing input was peripheral blood. The receptors here all came from a woman aged 45-65 years with COVID-19, enrolled during active disease. The CDR3 runs from the conserved cysteine through the conserved F or W. Each record gives: clone size, J gene, V gene, D gene, CDR3 protein, CDR3 DNA. D genes are given only for firm matches. Expanded clones get a size class; other rows say once, few or many, or leave the size out.

. | TRBJ1-1 | TRBV6-1 | . | CASSEIVQEAFF | TGTGCCAGCAGTGAAATTGTGCAGGAAGCTTTCTTT
. | TRBJ2-7 | TRBV1 | . | CTSSQDLGRGGLHEQYF | TGCACCAGCAGCCAAGATCTAGGGCGGGGGGGCCTGCACGAGCAGTACTTC
. | TRBJ1-2 | TRBV7-9 | . | CASSYGTPFLKGYTF | TGTGCCAGCAGCTACGGGACACCTTTTTTGAAGGGCTACACCTTC
. | TRBJ2-6 | TRBV11-2 | TRBD1 | CASSSLDRGQTGANVLTF | TGTGCCAGCAGCTCCCTGGACAGGGGGCAAACTGGGGCCAACGTCCTGACTTTC
. | TRBJ2-3 | TRBV4-2 | . | CASSQGGARDTQYF | TGTGCCAGCAGCCAAGGCGGGGCTCGAGATACGCAGTATTTT
. | TRBJ2-7 | TRBV11-2 | . | CATAMEGAVNEQYF | TGTGCCACCGCGATGGAGGGGGCCGTTAACGAGCAGTACTTC
. | TRBJ2-7 | TRBV5-6 | . | CASSREPGAQYF | TGTGCCAGCAGCCGAGAACCAGGGGCGCAGTACTTC
. | TRBJ1-2 | TRBV5-6 | . | CASSLGQVGLGYTF | TGTGCCAGCAGCTTGGGACAGGTCGGGCTTGGCTACACCTTC
. | TRBJ1-2 | TRBV2 | . | CASPTDVYTF | TGTGCCAGCCCGACAGACGTCTACACCTTC
. | TRBJ2-1 | TRBV18 | . | CASSPPQGRINEQFF | TGTGCCAGCTCACCGCCCCAGGGAAGGATAAATGAGCAGTTCTTC
. | TRBJ2-3 | TRBV6-1 | . | CASSEAWGADTQYF | TGTGCCAGCAGTGAAGCCTGGGGGGCAGATACGCAGTATTTT
few | TRBJ1-4 | TRBV7-9 | TRBD1 | CASSLMTGTNEKLFF | TGTGCCAGCAGCTTAATGACAGGGACTAATGAAAAACTGTTTTTT
. | TRBJ2-7 | TRBV27 | TRBD2 | CASSPGTSGNNEQYF | TGTGCCAGCAGCCCTGGGACTAGCGGGAATAACGAGCAGTACTTC
. | TRBJ2-3 | TRBV19 | . | CASSLGTLGGTDTQYF | TGTGCCAGTAGTCTCGGAACTTTAGGGGGAACAGATACGCAGTATTTT
. | TRBJ2-3 | TRBV29-1 | . | CSVEDPRRGSPSPDTQYF | TGCAGCGTTGAAGATCCTCGTAGGGGGTCGCCAAGCCCAGATACGCAGTATTTT
. | TRBJ2-3 | TRBV9 | TRBD2 | CASSLLGEGVTDTQYF | TGTGCCAGCAGTCTACTCGGGGAGGGTGTCACAGATACGCAGTATTTT
. | TRBJ1-2 | TRBV12-3/TRBV12-4 | . | CASSNRVDYGYTF | TGTGCCAGCAGCAACAGGGTGGACTATGGCTACACCTTC
. | TRBJ2-1 | TRBV5-1 | . | CASSSGTPDEQFF | TGCGCCAGCAGCTCCGGGACACCCGATGAGCAGTTCTTC
. | TRBJ2-3 | TRBV20-1 | . | CSAYPGLTQYF | TGCAGTGCGTACCCGGGACTTACGCAGTATTTT
once | TRBJ1-5 | TRBV18 | . | CASSPGGGNQPQHF | TGTGCCAGCTCACCGGGCGGCGGGAATCAGCCCCAGCATTTT